The 18 T cell receptor beta chains presented below share a single source sample, sequenced in a study of blood T cell repertoires in COVID-19. Clones were read by immunoSEQ multiplex PCR, and TCRdb kept only the in-frame ones, dropping some. The top ten hold approximately 11% of the sample, which has 150,000 to 200,000 clones, approximately 85% seen once. The specimen sequenced was peripheral blood. Receptors originate from a human donor with active or convalescent COVID-19. The donor label of this sample is uncertain.

The rearrangement links TRBV6-5 to TRBJ1-2; 9 nucleotides align to TRBD1. V dropped 9 bases and J dropped 7; count of bases not matched to a gene: 3. The CDR3 runs 11 residues. Germline V gives CDR1 MNHEY, CDR2 SVGAGI. The CDR3 coding sequence is TGTGCCAGGGGACAGGGCTCTGGCTACACCTTC. It is translated as CARGQGSGYTF.

This clone showed up just once. V gene TRBV4-2 combines with J gene TRBJ1-2; 8 bases line up with TRBD1. Trimming took 3 bases from V and 4 from J; bases not matched to a gene: 4. The CDR3 totals 14 residues. The germline V gene has CDR1 LGHNA and CDR2 YNFKEQ. CDR3 sequence reads: CASSQPGGLYGYTF. The DNA for the CDR3 is TGTGCCAGCAGCCAGCCAGGGGGCCTCTATGGCTACACCTTC.

The chain recombines TRBV3-1 (or the pseudogene TRBV3-2) with TRBJ1-3, with D tentatively TRBD1 (5 bases). Trimming removed 5 bases at V and 5 bases at J, with 19 bases between. CDR3 size: 16 residues. Germline V gene data show CDR1 as LGHDT and CDR2 as YNNKEL (reference sequence). The CDR3 nucleotides are TGTGCCAGCAGCACGAGACGGACAAATGGGAGAAACACCATATATTTT. Amino acids: CASSTRRTNGRNTIYF.

The rearrangement links TRBV19 to TRBJ2-2; D is perhaps TRBD1 (6 bases). Deletions cut 3 bases from V and 7 bases from J, with 9 bases between. Germline V lookup: CDR1 LNHDA, CDR2 SQIVND (reference sequence). The CDR3 runs to 13 residues. The CDR3 DNA reads as TGTGCCAGTAGTATGATGGACAGCGGGGAGCTGTTTTTT. Its translation: CASSMMDSGELFF.

This chain joins TRBV7-9 and TRBJ2-7; D not certain. Trimming took 1 base from V and 1 from J, leaving 5 bases between them. Germline lookup yields CDR1 SEHNR and CDR2 FQNEAQ (reference sequence). The CDR3 runs to 13 residues. CDR3 region: CASSLVRSYEQYF. The CDR3 DNA reads as TGTGCCAGCAGCTTAGTCAGGTCCTACGAGCAGTACTTC. Based on the CDR3 plus reference TRBV7-9 and TRBJ2-7, the full variable domain is DTGVSQNPRHKITKRGQNVTFRCDPISEHNRLYWYRQTLGQGPEFLTYFQNEAQLEKSRLLSDRFSAERPKGSFSTLEIQRTEQGDSAMYLCASSLVRSYEQYFGPGTRLTVT.

The chain has TRBV3-1 (or the pseudogene TRBV3-2) and TRBJ2-5; 8 positions agree with TRBD1. The germline gives CDR1 LGHDT, CDR2 YNNKEL (reference sequence). Trimming took 6 bases from V and 7 from J; bases not matched to a gene: 13. The CDR3 contains 15 residues. This chain's CDR3 is CASSPSGGDRVTQYF. CDR3 nucleotide sequence: TGTGCCAGCAGTCCCTCAGGGGGCGATCGGGTGACCCAGTACTTC.

This clone was seen a handful of times. The chain has TRBV5-4 and TRBJ1-1; D gene uncertain. Germline V lookup: CDR1 SGHNT, CDR2 YYREEE (reference sequence). CDR3 size: 13 residues. Trimming removed 2 bases at V and 0 bases at J, with 5 bases between. CDR3 DNA sequence: TGTGCCAGCAGCTTACGGTTGAACACTGAAGCTTTCTTT. Its translation is CASSLRLNTEAFF.

This clone was found once. The V and J genes are TRBV18 and TRBJ2-3, with a tentative D call TRBD2 (6 bases). This CDR3 spans 16 amino acids. V was cut by 4 bases and J by 1 base, with 15 bases left in between. Germline-derived CDR1 and CDR2 are KGHSH and LQKENI. For the CDR3, the DNA is TGTGCCAGCTCACTCGGCGTCTCGGGAGGCACAGATACGCAGTATTTT. It is translated as CASSLGVSGGTDTQYF.

V is TRBV7-3 and J is TRBJ1-2, with 7 bases identical to TRBD1. Germline V gene sequence: CDR1 SGHTA, CDR2 FQGTGA. Trimming cost V 5 bases and J 4 bases; bases outside gene matches: 7. The CDR3 consists of 14 residues. Here the CDR3 reads CASSPDRDSYGYTF. The CDR3 coding sequence is TGTGCCAGCAGCCCGGACCGGGACAGCTATGGCTACACCTTC.

V gene TRBV19 combines with J gene TRBJ2-6; D possibly corresponds to TRBD1 (6 bases). Trimming removed 4 bases from V and 0 bases from J, with 16 bases in between. The CDR3 totals 18 residues. Germline CDR1 LNHDA, CDR2 SQIVND (reference sequence). The CDR3 DNA reads as TGTGCCAGTAGTACGGCCGCCAGAGGGGGCTCTGGGGCCAACGTCCTGACTTTC. Translation gives CASSTAARGGSGANVLTF.

On this clone itself: The sample contains more than one DNA sequence encoding this CDR3. This chain joins TRBV6-5 and TRBJ2-1; no clear D. The CDR3 is 13 residues long. Germline-derived CDR1 and CDR2 are MNHEY and SVGAGI. V shed 0 bases and J shed 6 bases, with 6 bases lying between them. CDR3 coding DNA: TGTGCCAGCAGTTACTCTCGCGGCAATGAGCAGTTCTTC. This gives the protein CASSYSRGNEQFF.

The chain links TRBV5-1 to TRBJ1-1; D is perhaps TRBD1 (5 bases). Germline V CDR1 and CDR2: SGHRS, YFSETQ. V was clipped by 4 bases and J by 6 bases, with 13 bases between them. This CDR3 region has 13 residues. The CDR3 nucleotides are TGCGCCAGCAGCCCTACCGACAGACCTGAAGCTTTCTTT. Translation: CASSPTDRPEAFF.

The CDR3 region is CASSSTGTGSGNTIYF. The CDR3 bases are TGCGCCAGCAGCTCTACCGGGACAGGGTCCGGAAACACCATATATTTT. V gene TRBV5-1 combines with J gene TRBJ1-3; 9 bases are shared with TRBD1. Germline loops: CDR1 SGHRS, CDR2 YFSETQ. After removal of 3 bases from V and 4 bases from J, the junction contained 8 bases not matched to a gene. The CDR3 sequence is 16 residues long.

This clone was observed once. The chain employs TRBV24-1 and TRBJ2-1; a possible D gene is TRBD2 (5 bases). CDR3 length: 14 amino acids. Germline V CDR1 and CDR2: KGHDR, SFDVKD. The V and J ends lost 5 bases and 7 bases respectively, with 14 bases between them. The CDR3 protein is CATSGLGGWNEQFF. Written as DNA, the CDR3 is TGTGCCACCAGTGGACTTGGAGGATGGAATGAGCAGTTCTTC.

The rearrangement links TRBV14 to TRBJ1-6; a weak D match, TRBD1 (5 bases). The germline V gene has CDR1 SGHDN and CDR2 FVKESK. The CDR3 runs to 16 residues. V was shortened by 1 base and J by 4 bases, with 11 bases between the two germline ends. CDR3 DNA: TGTGCCAGCAGCCAAGCAGGGCGGGGTTATAATTCACCCCTCCACTTT. This codes for CASSQAGRGYNSPLHF. Together with reference TRBV14 and TRBJ1-6, the CDR3 gives the full variable domain: EAGVTQFPSHSVIEKGQTVTLRCDPISGHDNLYWYRRVMGKEIKFLLHFVKESKQDESGMPNNRFLAERTGGTYSTLKVQPAELEDSGVYFCASSQAGRGYNSPLHFGNGTRLTVT.

The chain is built from TRBV9 and TRBJ2-3; 9 bases are a match to TRBD2. Germline CDR1 SGDLS, CDR2 YYNGEE. CDR3 length: 19 residues. V was clipped by 0 bases and J by 4 bases; unmatched bases: 15. The CDR3 protein is CASSVASGIMMGIADTQYF. The DNA for the CDR3 is TGTGCCAGCAGCGTAGCTAGCGGGATAATGATGGGAATCGCAGATACGCAGTATTTT.

Only one count was recorded for this clone. This chain connects TRBV9 to TRBJ2-7; D may be TRBD1 (5 bases). This CDR3 region has 15 residues. Trimming shortened V by 4 bases and J by 6 bases, and 20 bases separated the two germline ends. CDR1 is SGDLS and CDR2 is YYNGEE in the germline V gene. The CDR3 region is CASSIFGQQASEQYF. The CDR3 DNA reads TGTGCCAGCAGCATCTTCGGACAACAAGCGAGCGAGCAGTACTTC.

The chain couples TRBV5-4 to TRBJ1-2, with 11 bases lining up with TRBD1. The V gene's germline CDR1 is SGHNT and CDR2 YYREEE (reference sequence). The CDR3 loop spans 16 amino acids. The ends lost 5 bases at V and 8 bases at J; junction bases unmatched: 14. The CDR3 region has the DNA TGTGCCAGCAGGGCCCCGGGACAGGGGGGACCTAAAGGCTACACCTTC. As protein: CASRAPGQGGPKGYTF.